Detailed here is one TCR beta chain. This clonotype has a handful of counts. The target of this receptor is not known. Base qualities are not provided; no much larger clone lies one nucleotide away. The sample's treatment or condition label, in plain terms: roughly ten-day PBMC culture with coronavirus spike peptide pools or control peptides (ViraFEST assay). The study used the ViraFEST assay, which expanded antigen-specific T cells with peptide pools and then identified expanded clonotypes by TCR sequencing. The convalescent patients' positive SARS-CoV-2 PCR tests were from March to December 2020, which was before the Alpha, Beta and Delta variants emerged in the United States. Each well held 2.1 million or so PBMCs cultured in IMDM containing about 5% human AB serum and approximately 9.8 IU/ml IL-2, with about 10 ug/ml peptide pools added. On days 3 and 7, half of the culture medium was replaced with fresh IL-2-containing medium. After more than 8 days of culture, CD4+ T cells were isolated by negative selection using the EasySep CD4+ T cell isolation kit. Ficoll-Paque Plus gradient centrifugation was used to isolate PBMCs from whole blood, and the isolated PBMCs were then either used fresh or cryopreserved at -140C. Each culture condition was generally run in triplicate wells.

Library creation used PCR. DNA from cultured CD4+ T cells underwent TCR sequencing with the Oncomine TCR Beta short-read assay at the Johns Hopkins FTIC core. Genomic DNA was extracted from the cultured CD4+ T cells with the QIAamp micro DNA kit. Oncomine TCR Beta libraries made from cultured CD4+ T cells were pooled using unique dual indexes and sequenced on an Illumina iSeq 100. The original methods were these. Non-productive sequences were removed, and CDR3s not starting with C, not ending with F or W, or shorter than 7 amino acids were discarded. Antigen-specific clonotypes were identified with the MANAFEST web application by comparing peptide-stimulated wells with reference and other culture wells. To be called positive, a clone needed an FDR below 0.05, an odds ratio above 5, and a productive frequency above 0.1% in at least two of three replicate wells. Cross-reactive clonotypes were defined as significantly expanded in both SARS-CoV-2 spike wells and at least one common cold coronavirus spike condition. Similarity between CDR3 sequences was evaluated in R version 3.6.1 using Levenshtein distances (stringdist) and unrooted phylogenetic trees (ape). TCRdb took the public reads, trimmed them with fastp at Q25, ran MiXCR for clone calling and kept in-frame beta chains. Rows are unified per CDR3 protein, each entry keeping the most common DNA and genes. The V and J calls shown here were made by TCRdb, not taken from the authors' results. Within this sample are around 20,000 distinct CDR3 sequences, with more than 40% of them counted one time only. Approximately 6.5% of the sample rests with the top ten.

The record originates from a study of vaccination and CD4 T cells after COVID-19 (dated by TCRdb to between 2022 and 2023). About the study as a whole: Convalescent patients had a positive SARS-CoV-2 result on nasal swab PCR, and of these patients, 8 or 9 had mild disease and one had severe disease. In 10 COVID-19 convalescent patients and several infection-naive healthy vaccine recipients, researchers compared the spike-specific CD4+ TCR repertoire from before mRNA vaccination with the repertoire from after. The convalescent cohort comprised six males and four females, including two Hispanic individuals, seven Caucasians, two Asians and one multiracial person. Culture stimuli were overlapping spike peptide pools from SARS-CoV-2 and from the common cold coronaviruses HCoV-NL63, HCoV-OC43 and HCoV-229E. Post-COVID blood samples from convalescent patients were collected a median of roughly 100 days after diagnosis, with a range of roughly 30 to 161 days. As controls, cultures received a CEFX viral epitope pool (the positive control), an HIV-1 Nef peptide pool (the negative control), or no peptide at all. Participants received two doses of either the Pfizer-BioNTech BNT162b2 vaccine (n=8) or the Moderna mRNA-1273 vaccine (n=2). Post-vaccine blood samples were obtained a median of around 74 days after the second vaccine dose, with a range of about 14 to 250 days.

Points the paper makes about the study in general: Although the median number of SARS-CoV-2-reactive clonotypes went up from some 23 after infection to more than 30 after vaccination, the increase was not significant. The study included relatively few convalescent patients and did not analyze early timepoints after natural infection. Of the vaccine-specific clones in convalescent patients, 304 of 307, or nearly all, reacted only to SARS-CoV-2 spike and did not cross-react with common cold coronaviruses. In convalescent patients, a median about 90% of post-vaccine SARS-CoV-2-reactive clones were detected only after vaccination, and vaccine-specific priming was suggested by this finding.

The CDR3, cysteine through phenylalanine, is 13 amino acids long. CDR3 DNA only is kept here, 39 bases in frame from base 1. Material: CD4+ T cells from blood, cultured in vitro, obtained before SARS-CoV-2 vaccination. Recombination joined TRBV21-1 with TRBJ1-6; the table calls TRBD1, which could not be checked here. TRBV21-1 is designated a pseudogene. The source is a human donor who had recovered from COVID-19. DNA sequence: TGTGCCAGCAGGGGGGGGCCTGGTTCACCCCTCCACTTT. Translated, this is CASRGGPGSPLHF.